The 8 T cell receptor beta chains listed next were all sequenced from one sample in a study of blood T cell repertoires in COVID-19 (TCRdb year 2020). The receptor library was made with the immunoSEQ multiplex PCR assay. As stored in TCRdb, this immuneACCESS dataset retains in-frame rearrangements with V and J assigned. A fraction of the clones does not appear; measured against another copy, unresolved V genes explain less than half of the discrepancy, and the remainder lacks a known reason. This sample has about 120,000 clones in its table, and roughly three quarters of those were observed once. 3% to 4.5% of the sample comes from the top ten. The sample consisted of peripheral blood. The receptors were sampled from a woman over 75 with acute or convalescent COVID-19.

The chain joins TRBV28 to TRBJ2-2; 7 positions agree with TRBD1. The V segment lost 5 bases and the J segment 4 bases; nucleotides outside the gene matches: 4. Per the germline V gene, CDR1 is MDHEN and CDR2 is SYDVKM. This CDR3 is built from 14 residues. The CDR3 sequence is CASSIDRVTGELFF. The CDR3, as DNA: TGTGCCAGCAGTATTGACAGGGTCACCGGGGAGCTGTTTTTT.

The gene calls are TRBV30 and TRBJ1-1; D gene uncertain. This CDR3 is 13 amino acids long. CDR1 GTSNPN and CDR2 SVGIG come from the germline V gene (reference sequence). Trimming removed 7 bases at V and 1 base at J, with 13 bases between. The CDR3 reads CASAWASNTEAFF. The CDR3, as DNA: TGTGCCTCGGCCTGGGCGTCGAACACTGAAGCTTTCTTT.

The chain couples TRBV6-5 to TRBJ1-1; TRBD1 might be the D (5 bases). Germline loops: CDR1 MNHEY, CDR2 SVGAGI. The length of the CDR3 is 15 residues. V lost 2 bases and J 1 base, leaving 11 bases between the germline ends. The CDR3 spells CASSYRRQGNTEAFF. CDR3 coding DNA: TGTGCCAGCAGTTACAGACGGCAGGGGAACACTGAAGCTTTCTTT.

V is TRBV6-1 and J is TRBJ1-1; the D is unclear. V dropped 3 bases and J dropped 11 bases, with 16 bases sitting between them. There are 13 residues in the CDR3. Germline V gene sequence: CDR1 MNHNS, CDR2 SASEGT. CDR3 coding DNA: TGTGCCAGCAGTGAGGGTGGCATCGAGGTTGCTTTCTTT. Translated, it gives CASSEGGIEVAFF.

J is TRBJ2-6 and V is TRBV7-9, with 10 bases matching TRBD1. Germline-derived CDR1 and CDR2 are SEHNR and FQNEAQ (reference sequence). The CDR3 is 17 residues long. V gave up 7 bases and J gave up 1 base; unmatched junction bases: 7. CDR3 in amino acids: CASTPGQGSSGANVLTF. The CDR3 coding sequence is TGTGCCAGCACACCGGGACAGGGGTCTTCTGGGGCCAACGTCCTGACTTTC.

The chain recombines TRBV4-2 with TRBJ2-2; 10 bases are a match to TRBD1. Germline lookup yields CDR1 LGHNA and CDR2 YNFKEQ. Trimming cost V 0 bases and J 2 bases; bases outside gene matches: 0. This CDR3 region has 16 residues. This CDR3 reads CASSQETGGNTGELFF. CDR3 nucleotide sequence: TGTGCCAGCAGCCAAGAGACAGGGGGCAACACCGGGGAGCTGTTTTTT.

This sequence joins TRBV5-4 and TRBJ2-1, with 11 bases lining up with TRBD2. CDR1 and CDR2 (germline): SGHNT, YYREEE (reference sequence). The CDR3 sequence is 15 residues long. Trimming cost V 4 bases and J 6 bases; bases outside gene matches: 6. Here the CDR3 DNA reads TGTGCCAGCAGCCTCGGGACTAGCGGAACCAATGAGCAGTTCTTC. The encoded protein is CASSLGTSGTNEQFF.

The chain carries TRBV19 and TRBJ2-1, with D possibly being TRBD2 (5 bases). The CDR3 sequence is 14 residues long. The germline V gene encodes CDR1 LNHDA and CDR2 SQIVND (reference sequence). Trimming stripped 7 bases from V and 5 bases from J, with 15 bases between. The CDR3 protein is CASTQIGLNNEQFF. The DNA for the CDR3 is TGTGCCAGTACTCAGATCGGACTTAACAATGAGCAGTTCTTC.